The 31 T cell receptor beta chains in this list originate from one sample, sequenced in a study of T cell responses to AZD1222 COVID-19 vaccine. Sequencing used immunoSEQ multiplex PCR; TCRdb keeps in-frame clones, though not all of them. The sample has tens of thousands of clones; roughly 87% are singletons. This specimen was peripheral blood, taken 28 days after the second AZD1222 dose. The source is an adult who received the AZD1222 COVID-19 vaccine.

This chain connects TRBV18 to TRBJ2-7; TRBD1 matches 11 bases. Germline CDR1 reads KGHSH; CDR2 reads LQKENI. CDR3 size: 14 residues. V gave up 3 bases and J gave up 7 bases; unmatched junction bases: 5. This CDR3 is CASSPLGTGGEQYF. CDR3 nucleotides: TGTGCCAGCTCACCCCTGGGGACAGGGGGAGAGCAGTACTTC. Full variable domain (rest looked up from reference TRBV18 and TRBJ2-7): NAGVMQNPRHLVRRRGQEARLRCSPMKGHSHVYWYRQLPEEGLKFMVYLQKENIIDESGMPKERFSAEFPKEGPSILRIQQVVRGDSAAYFCASSPLGTGGEQYFGPGTRLTVT.

The chain has TRBV11-2 and TRBJ2-7; 9 bases fit TRBD1. The length of the CDR3 is 17 residues. CDR1 and CDR2 (germline): SGHAT, FQNNGV. With 5 bases clipped from V and 2 bases from J, the junction kept 13 bases outside the gene matches. CDR3 DNA: TGTGCCAGCAGCCCGACACAGGGGGCGCGACAAACCTACGAGCAGTACTTC. Its protein product is CASSPTQGARQTYEQYF. Together with reference TRBV11-2 and TRBJ2-7, the CDR3 gives the full variable domain: EAGVAQSPRYKIIEKRQSVAFWCNPISGHATLYWYQQILGQGPKLLIQFQNNGVVDDSQLPKDRFSAERLKGVDSTLKIQPAKLEDSAVYLCASSPTQGARQTYEQYFGPGTRLTVT.

This chain connects TRBV7-8 to TRBJ2-7, with 12 bases fitting TRBD1. The CDR3 is made up of 16 amino acids. V trimming: 1 base; J trimming: 6 bases; junction bases outside the gene matches: 7. Germline CDR1 and CDR2: SGHVS and FQNEAQ. CDR3 nucleotides: TGTGCCAGCAGCTTAGTAGGGACAGGGGGCGCGGGCGAGCAGTACTTC. Translated: CASSLVGTGGAGEQYF.

The chain couples TRBV2 to TRBJ1-2; D gene unclear. V was pared by 3 bases and J by 2 bases, with 4 bases between. The CDR3 is 12 residues long. The germline V gene encodes CDR1 SNHLY and CDR2 FYNNEI. This CDR3 is CASSENNYGYTF. CDR3 nucleotides: TGTGCCAGCAGTGAGAACAACTATGGCTACACCTTC.

J is TRBJ2-1 and V is TRBV4-1; TRBD2 matches at 7 bases. J gave up 4 bases and V 4 bases, and 19 bases lay outside the gene matches. Per the germline V gene, CDR1 is MGHRA and CDR2 is YSYEKL. The CDR3 sequence is 19 residues long. The CDR3 protein is CASSLLAGGGVASYNEQFF. The CDR3 nucleotides are TGCGCCAGCAGCCTTCTAGCCGGGGGAGGGGTCGCGTCGTACAATGAGCAGTTCTTC.

V usage is TRBV7-2 and J usage is TRBJ2-7; D gene unclear. Germline V lookup: CDR1 SGHTA, CDR2 FQGNSA. The CDR3 sequence is 15 residues long. Trimming pared 2 bases from V and 4 bases from J, leaving 15 bases between. The CDR3 is CASSLSPRFPYEQYF. The CDR3 bases are TGTGCCAGCAGCTTATCCCCGCGTTTCCCGTACGAGCAGTACTTC. Together with reference TRBV7-2 and TRBJ2-7, the CDR3 gives the full variable domain: GAGVSQSPSNKVTEKGKDVELRCDPISGHTALYWYRQSLGQGLEFLIYFQGNSAPDKSGLPSDRFSAERTGGSVSTLTIQRTQQEDSAVYLCASSLSPRFPYEQYFGPGTRLTVT.

CDR3 amino acids: CASSLVGGGGNTIYF. In DNA form, the CDR3 reads TGTGCCAGCAGCTTAGTTGGGGGAGGCGGAAACACCATATATTTT. This rearrangement joins TRBV11-2 to TRBJ1-3, with a possible D match to TRBD1 (5 bases). The V end was cut by 1 base, the J end by 4 bases, with 11 bases between. There are 15 residues in the CDR3. In germline, CDR1 is SGHAT, CDR2 FQNNGV.

This clone was counted between two and nine times. This chain uses TRBV21-1 with TRBJ1-5; the table calls TRBD1, which could not be checked here. TRBV21-1 counts as a pseudogene. The CDR3 spans 16 residues. The CDR3: CASSTGQGAINQPQHF. In DNA form, the CDR3 reads TGTGCCAGCAGCACTGGACAGGGGGCTATCAATCAGCCCCAGCATTTT.

This sequence joins TRBV9 and TRBJ1-3; a possible D gene is TRBD1 (5 bases). Germline lookup yields CDR1 SGDLS and CDR2 YYNGEE. CDR3 length: 15 residues. V shed 0 bases and J shed 0 bases, with 7 bases lying between them. The CDR3 nucleotides are TGTGCCAGCAGCGTAGGGGGCTCCTCTGGAAACACCATATATTTT. Amino acids: CASSVGGSSGNTIYF. The full variable domain, its missing parts supplied by reference TRBV9 and TRBJ1-3, is DSGVTQTPKHLITATGQRVTLRCSPRSGDLSVYWYQQSLDQGLQFLIQYYNGEERAKGNILERFSAQQFPDLHSELNLSSLELGDSALYFCASSVGGSSGNTIYFGEGSWLTVV.

The rearrangement joins TRBV29-1 to TRBJ2-1, with D possibly being TRBD1 or TRBD2 (6 bases each). The CDR3 consists of 14 residues. With 0 bases removed from V and 7 bases from J, the gap between germline ends came to 13 bases. Germline V gene lookup returns CDR1 SQVTM and CDR2 ANQGSEA. The CDR3 DNA reads as TGCAGCGTTGAAGAGAGACTAGGGGGTAATGAGCAGTTCTTC. It codes for CSVEERLGGNEQFF.

This chain connects TRBV5-6 to TRBJ1-3, with D possibly matching TRBD1 (5 bases). This CDR3 comprises 14 residues. The germline gives CDR1 SGHDT, CDR2 YYEEEE. Trimming shortened V by 3 bases and J by 1 base, and 8 bases separated the two germline ends. CDR3 region: CASSSWGSGNTIYF. The DNA for the CDR3 is TGTGCCAGCAGCTCTTGGGGGTCTGGAAACACCATATATTTT.

This chain connects TRBV3-1 (or the pseudogene TRBV3-2) to TRBJ2-5, with 12 bases aligning to TRBD2. Trimming removed 7 bases from V and 4 bases from J; junction bases left unmatched: 7. Germline CDR1 reads LGHDT; CDR2 reads YNNKEL (reference sequence). This CDR3 has 15 amino acids. This chain's CDR3 is CASTLTSGRRETQYF. For the CDR3, the DNA is TGTGCCAGCACCCTCACTAGCGGGAGGAGAGAGACCCAGTACTTC.

V usage is TRBV19 and J usage is TRBJ2-1, with TRBD2 identical over 10 bases. The J segment lost 6 bases and the V segment lost 5 bases, leaving 7 bases of the junction unmatched. The CDR3 runs 15 residues. Germline V gene lookup returns CDR1 LNHDA and CDR2 SQIVND (reference sequence). CDR3 in amino acids: CASSPSGRASNEQFF. CDR3 DNA: TGTGCCAGTAGTCCCAGCGGGAGGGCTAGCAATGAGCAGTTCTTC.

The chain links TRBV7-9 to TRBJ2-1; 11 nucleotides agree with TRBD2. The CDR3 totals 16 residues. V lost 4 bases and J lost 2; bases outside the gene matches: 4. Per germline, CDR1 SEHNR and CDR2 FQNEAQ (reference sequence). Here the CDR3 DNA reads TGTGCCAGCAGCTCACTAGCGGGAGAGGCCTACAATGAGCAGTTCTTC. It codes for CASSSLAGEAYNEQFF.

V gene TRBV18 combines with J gene TRBJ2-4, with D perhaps matching TRBD2 (5 bases). CDR1 is KGHSH, CDR2 LQKENI, per germline. V was pared by 2 bases and J by 7 bases, with 12 bases between. The CDR3 extends over 14 amino acids. The CDR3: CASSPRSGTNIQYF. CDR3 coding DNA: TGTGCCAGCTCACCAAGGAGCGGAACCAACATTCAGTACTTC.

V usage is TRBV5-5 and J usage is TRBJ1-2, with D uncertain. The CDR3 is made up of 14 amino acids. With 0 bases removed from V and 0 bases from J, the gap between germline ends came to 6 bases. Per germline, CDR1 SGHKS and CDR2 YYEKEE (reference sequence). The CDR3 here is CASSLGSPNYGYTF. The CDR3 DNA reads as TGTGCCAGCAGCTTGGGGAGTCCTAACTATGGCTACACCTTC.

This clone came up a few times. The gene calls are TRBV12-3 or TRBV12-4 and TRBJ1-2; tentative D call: TRBD1 (6 bases). Trimming left V 5 bases short and J 4 bases short, with 11 bases between. This CDR3 is 13 amino acids long. DNA of the CDR3: TGTGCCAGCAGTCCTGGGGGCTCCTATGGCTACACCTTC. Encoded protein: CASSPGGSYGYTF.

The chain couples TRBV6-1 to TRBJ1-2, with 9 bases lining up with TRBD1. CDR1 is MNHNS, CDR2 SASEGT, per germline. The CDR3 extends over 17 amino acids. V shed 4 bases and J 6 bases; nucleotides not matched to a gene: 15. DNA of the CDR3: TGTGCCAGCAGTGCGGCACCCGGACAGGGGACGGGCGATGGCTACACCTTC. Its translation: CASSAAPGQGTGDGYTF.

The chain is built from TRBV12-5 and TRBJ1-6; D uncertain. V lost 2 bases, J lost 3 bases, and 14 bases lay in between. Looked up from germline, CDR1 is LGHNT and CDR2 is FRNRAP. This CDR3 comprises 17 residues. The CDR3 region is CASGLTRGQFYNSPLHF. CDR3 sequence (DNA): TGTGCTAGTGGTTTGACCCGCGGGCAGTTCTATAATTCACCCCTCCACTTT.

This chain uses TRBV12-3 or TRBV12-4 with TRBJ1-4; D ambiguous. Trimming left V 2 bases short and J 8 bases short, with 9 bases between. The CDR3 consists of 13 residues. The CDR3 region is CASSLRPDEKLFF. The CDR3, as DNA: TGTGCCAGCAGTTTAAGGCCGGACGAAAAACTGTTTTTT.

The V call is TRBV6-5, the J call TRBJ2-7; TRBD1 aligns across 7 bases. J lost 4 bases, V lost 5 bases, and 2 bases had no gene match. The V gene's germline CDR1 is MNHEY and CDR2 SVGAGI. The CDR3 length is 12 residues. The CDR3 here is CASSQQGYEQYF. As DNA, the CDR3 is TGTGCCAGCAGTCAACAGGGGTACGAGCAGTACTTC.

V and J are TRBV27 and TRBJ1-5; D is ambiguous. V shed 1 base and J shed 1 base, with 5 bases lying between them. The CDR3 extends over 14 amino acids. Germline V gene sequence: CDR1 MNHEY, CDR2 SMNVEV (reference sequence). This chain's CDR3 is CASSLLDSNQPQHF. CDR3 nucleotides: TGTGCCAGCAGTTTATTGGACAGCAATCAGCCCCAGCATTTT.

The chain employs TRBV7-6 and TRBJ2-1; 11 bases line up with TRBD2. The CDR3 consists of 16 residues. The J segment lost 2 bases and the V segment lost 5 bases, leaving 5 bases of the junction unmatched. Germline loops: CDR1 SGHVS, CDR2 FNYEAQ. The CDR3 region is CASSAGTSGTYNEQFF. The CDR3 nucleotides read TGTGCCAGCAGCGCCGGGACTAGCGGTACCTACAATGAGCAGTTCTTC.

The chain employs TRBV6-5 and TRBJ1-1; no reliable D call. Between the trimmed V and J ends, which lost 6 bases and 4 bases, there was a span of 6 bases. CDR1 and CDR2 (germline): MNHEY, SVGAGI. The CDR3 runs to 11 residues. CDR3 sequence reads: CASRVGTEAFF. CDR3 nucleotide sequence: TGTGCCAGCAGGGTGGGCACTGAAGCTTTCTTT.

The sample holds a few counts of this clone. This chain joins TRBV3-1 (or the pseudogene TRBV3-2) and TRBJ1-6, with D perhaps matching TRBD1 (6 bases). V dropped 0 bases and J dropped 9 bases, with 18 bases sitting between them. This CDR3 contains 17 residues. Germline V CDR1 and CDR2: LGHDT, YNNKEL (reference sequence). The CDR3 loop reads CASSQDLRGGGSSPLHF. CDR3 bases: TGTGCCAGCAGCCAAGATCTTAGGGGGGGTGGGTCTTCACCCCTCCACTTT.

The V call is TRBV7-6, the J call TRBJ2-3; D unclear. Germline CDR1 reads SGHVS; CDR2 reads FNYEAQ. The CDR3 consists of 13 residues. V shed 3 bases and J shed 6 bases, with 10 bases lying between them. CDR3 region: CASSFLGRDTQYF. The CDR3 region has the DNA TGTGCCAGCAGCTTCCTAGGTCGGGATACGCAGTATTTT.

The V gene is TRBV19, the J gene TRBJ2-2; D not resolved. The CDR3 extends over 13 amino acids. The germline gives CDR1 LNHDA, CDR2 SQIVND (reference sequence). The V end was cut by 6 bases, the J end by 8 bases, with 13 bases between. The CDR3 here is CASRSNGPGELFF. CDR3 bases: TGTGCCAGTAGATCCAACGGCCCAGGGGAGCTGTTTTTT.

The chain carries TRBV5-1 and TRBJ2-2; perhaps TRBD2 as D (5 bases). The germline V gene encodes CDR1 SGHRS and CDR2 YFSETQ. This CDR3 spans 14 amino acids. V lost 4 bases and J 1 base, leaving 8 bases between the germline ends. The CDR3 loop is CASSGGRNTGELFF. DNA of the CDR3: TGCGCCAGCAGCGGAGGCAGGAACACCGGGGAGCTGTTTTTT.

The V gene is TRBV24-1, the J gene TRBJ2-1, with TRBD2 matching 12 bases. CDR1 and CDR2 (germline): KGHDR, SFDVKD. This CDR3 is built from 16 residues. Trimming at V came to 2 bases and at J to 6 bases, leaving 4 bases not matched to a gene. As DNA, the CDR3 is TGTGCCACCAGTGATTCCGGGACTAGCGGGTTCAATGAGCAGTTCTTC. It yields the protein CATSDSGTSGFNEQFF.

This clone came up once. V gene TRBV6-1 combines with J gene TRBJ2-2; D is perhaps TRBD2 (5 bases). Trimming left V 0 bases short and J 3 bases short, with 8 bases between. The germline V gene encodes CDR1 MNHNS and CDR2 SASEGT. CDR3 size: 15 residues. The CDR3 nucleotides are TGTGCCAGCAGTGAAGCTCGGGATTACACCGGGGAGCTGTTTTTT. Encoded protein: CASSEARDYTGELFF.

This clone came up once. The rearrangement links TRBV2 to TRBJ1-2; D unclear. This CDR3 is 13 amino acids long. V lost 7 bases to trimming and J lost 3 bases, with 12 bases between them. Germline V gene lookup returns CDR1 SNHLY and CDR2 FYNNEI. The CDR3 nucleotides read TGTGCCAGCATGGAAGGAGTCGACTATGGCTACACCTTC. The encoded protein is CASMEGVDYGYTF.